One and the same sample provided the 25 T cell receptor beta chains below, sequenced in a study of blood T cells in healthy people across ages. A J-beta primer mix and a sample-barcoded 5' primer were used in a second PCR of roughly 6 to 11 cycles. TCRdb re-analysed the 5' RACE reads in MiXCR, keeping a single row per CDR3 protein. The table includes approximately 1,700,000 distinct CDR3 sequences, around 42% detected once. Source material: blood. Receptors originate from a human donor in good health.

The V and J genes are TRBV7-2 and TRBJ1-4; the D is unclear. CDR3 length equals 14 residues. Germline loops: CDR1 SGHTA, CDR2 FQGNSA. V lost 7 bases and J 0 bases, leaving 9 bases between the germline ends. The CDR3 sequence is CASTEAATNEKLFF. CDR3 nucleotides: TGTGCCAGCACCGAAGCTGCAACTAATGAAAAACTGTTTTTT.

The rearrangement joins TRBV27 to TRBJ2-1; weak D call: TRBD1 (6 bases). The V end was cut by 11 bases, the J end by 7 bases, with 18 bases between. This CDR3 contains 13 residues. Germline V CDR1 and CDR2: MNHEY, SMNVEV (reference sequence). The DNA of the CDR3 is TGTGCCGGTGGGGCAGGGGATGGGAATGAGCAGTTCTTC. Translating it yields CAGGAGDGNEQFF.

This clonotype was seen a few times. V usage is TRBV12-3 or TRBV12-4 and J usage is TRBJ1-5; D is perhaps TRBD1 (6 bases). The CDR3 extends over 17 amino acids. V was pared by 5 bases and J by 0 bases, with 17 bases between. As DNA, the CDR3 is TGTGCCAGCAGTCCCAAGACAGGCCCCTATAGCAATCAGCCCCAGCATTTT. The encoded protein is CASSPKTGPYSNQPQHF.

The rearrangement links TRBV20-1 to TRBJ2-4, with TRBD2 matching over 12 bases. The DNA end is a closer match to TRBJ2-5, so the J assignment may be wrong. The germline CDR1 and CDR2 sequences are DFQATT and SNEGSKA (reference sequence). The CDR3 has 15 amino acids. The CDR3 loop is CSAIPLAGGDETQYF. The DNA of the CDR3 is TGCAGTGCCATACCACTAGCGGGGGGCGACGAGACCCAGTACTTC.

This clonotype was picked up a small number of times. The DNA for the CDR3 is TGCAGTGCAGGGGGACCGACCTATCTCGGCTACACCTTC. Amino acid sequence: CSAGGPTYLGYTF. This chain connects TRBV20-1 to TRBJ1-2; a weak D match, TRBD1 (6 bases). The CDR3 covers 13 residues. The germline gives CDR1 DFQATT, CDR2 SNEGSKA (reference sequence). Trimming shortened V by 6 bases and J by 8 bases, and 19 bases separated the two germline ends.

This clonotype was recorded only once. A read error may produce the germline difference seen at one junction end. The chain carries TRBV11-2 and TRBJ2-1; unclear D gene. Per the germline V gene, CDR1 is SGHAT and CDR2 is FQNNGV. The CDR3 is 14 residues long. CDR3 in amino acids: CASSYSPFYNERFF. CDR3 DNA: TGTGCCAGCAGTTATAGCCCCTTCTACAATGAGCGGTTCTTC.

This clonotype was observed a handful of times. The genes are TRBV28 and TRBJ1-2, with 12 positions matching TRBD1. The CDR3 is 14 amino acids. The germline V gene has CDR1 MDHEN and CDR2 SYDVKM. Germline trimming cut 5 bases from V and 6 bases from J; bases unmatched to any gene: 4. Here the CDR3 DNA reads TGTGCCAGCAGTGGGACAGGGGGCTGGGATGGCTACACCTTC. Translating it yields CASSGTGGWDGYTF.

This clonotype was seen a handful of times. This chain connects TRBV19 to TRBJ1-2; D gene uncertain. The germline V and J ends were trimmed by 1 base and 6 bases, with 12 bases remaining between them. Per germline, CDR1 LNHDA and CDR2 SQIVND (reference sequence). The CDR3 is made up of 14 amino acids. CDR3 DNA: TGTGCCAGTAGTATAGGCCGACCCTTCGATGGCTACACCTTC. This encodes CASSIGRPFDGYTF.

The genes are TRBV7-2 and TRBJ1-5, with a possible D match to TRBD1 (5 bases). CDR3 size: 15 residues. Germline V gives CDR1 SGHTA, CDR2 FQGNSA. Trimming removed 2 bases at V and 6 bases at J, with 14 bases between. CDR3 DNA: TGTGCCAGCAGCTTAAAGATAGGGGAAGGTCAGCCCCAGCATTTT. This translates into CASSLKIGEGQPQHF.

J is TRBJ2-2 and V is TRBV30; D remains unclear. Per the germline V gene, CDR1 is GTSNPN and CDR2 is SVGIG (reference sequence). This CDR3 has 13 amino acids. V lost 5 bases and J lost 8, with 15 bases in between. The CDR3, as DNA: TGTGCCTGGGACTGGCTTTCGGCGGGGGAGCTGTTTTTT. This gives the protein CAWDWLSAGELFF.

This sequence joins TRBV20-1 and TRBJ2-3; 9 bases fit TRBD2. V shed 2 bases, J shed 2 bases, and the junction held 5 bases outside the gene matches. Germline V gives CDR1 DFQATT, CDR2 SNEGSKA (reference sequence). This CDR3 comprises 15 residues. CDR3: CSARNSGGNTDTQYF. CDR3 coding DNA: TGCAGTGCTAGAAATAGCGGGGGTAACACAGATACGCAGTATTTT.

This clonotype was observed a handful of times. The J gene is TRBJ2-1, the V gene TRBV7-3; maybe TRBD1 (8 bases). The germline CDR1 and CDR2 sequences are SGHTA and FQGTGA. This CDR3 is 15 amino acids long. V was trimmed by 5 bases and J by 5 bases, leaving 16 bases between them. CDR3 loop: CASSPQGGVDNEQFF. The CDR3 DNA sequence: TGTGCCAGCAGCCCACAGGGGGGGGTGGACAATGAGCAGTTCTTC.

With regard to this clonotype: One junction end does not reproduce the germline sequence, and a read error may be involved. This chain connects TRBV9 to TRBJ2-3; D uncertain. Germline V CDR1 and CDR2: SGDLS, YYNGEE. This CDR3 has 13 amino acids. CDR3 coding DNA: TGTGCCAACAGCGTAGCTGGGGTAGATACGCAGTATTTT. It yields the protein CANSVAGVDTQYF.

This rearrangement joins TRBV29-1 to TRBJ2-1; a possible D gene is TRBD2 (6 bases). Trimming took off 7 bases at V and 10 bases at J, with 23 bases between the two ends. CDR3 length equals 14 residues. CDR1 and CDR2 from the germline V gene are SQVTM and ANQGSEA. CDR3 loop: CSDRGLTHPSEQFF. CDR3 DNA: TGCAGCGACCGGGGACTGACGCATCCTTCCGAGCAGTTCTTC.

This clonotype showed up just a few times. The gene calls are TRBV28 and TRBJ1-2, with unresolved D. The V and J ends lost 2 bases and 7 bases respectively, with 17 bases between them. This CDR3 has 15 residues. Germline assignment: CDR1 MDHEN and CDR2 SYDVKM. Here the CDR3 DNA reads TGTGCCAGCAGTTTAATCCCGCCCGGTGCAAGTGGCTACACCTTC. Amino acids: CASSLIPPGASGYTF.

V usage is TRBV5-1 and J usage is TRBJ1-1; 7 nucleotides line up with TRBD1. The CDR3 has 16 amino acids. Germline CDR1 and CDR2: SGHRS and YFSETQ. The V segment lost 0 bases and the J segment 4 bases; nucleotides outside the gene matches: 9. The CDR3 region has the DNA TGCGCCAGCAGCTTGGTCCGACAGGGTTTGAGCACTGAAGCTTTCTTT. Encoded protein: CASSLVRQGLSTEAFF. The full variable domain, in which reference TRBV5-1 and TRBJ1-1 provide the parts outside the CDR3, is KAGVTQTPRYLIKTRGQQVTLSCSPISGHRSVSWYQQTPGQGLQFLFEYFSETQRNKGNFPGRFSGRQFSNSRSEMNVSTLELGDSALYLCASSLVRQGLSTEAFFGQGTRLTVV.

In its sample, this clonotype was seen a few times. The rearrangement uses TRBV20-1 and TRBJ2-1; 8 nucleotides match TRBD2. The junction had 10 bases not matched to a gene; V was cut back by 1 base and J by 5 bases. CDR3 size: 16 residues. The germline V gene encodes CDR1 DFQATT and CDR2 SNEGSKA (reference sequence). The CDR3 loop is CSARGVRGGVDNEQFF. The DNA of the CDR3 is TGCAGTGCTAGAGGTGTACGGGGGGGAGTTGACAATGAGCAGTTCTTC.

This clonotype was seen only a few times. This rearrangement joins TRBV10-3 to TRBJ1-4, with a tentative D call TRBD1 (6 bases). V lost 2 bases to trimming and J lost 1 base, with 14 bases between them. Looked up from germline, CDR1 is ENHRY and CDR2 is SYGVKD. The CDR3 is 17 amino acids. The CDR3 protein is CAISEPALGGTNEKLFF. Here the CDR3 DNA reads TGTGCCATCAGTGAGCCCGCTTTAGGGGGAACTAATGAAAAACTGTTTTTT.

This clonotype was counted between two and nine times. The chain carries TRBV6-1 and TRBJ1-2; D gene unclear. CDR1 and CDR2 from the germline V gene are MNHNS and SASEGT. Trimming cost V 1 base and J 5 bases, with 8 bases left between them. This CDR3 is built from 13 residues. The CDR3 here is CASSEEGRYGYTF. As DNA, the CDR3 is TGTGCCAGCAGTGAAGAGGGTCGTTATGGCTACACCTTC.

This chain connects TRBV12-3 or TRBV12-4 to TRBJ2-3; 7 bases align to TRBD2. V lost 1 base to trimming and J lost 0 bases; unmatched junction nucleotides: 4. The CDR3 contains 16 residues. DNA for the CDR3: TGTGCCAGCAGTTTAGTGGCGGGGGAGAGCACAGATACGCAGTATTTT. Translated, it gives CASSLVAGESTDTQYF.

The CDR3 DNA reads as TGTGCCAGCAGCCCAGAAACAGGGGCTCAAAACATTCAGTACTTC. Translation: CASSPETGAQNIQYF. The V call is TRBV12-3 or TRBV12-4, the J call TRBJ2-4; 7 bases are shared with TRBD1. The J segment lost 5 bases and the V segment lost 6 bases, leaving 10 bases of the junction unmatched. The CDR3 is 15 amino acids.

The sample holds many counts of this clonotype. The CDR3 DNA follows: TGTGCCAGCAGCGTATACAGGTCTGGGGCCAACGTCCTGACTTTC. Amino acids: CASSVYRSGANVLTF. This sequence joins TRBV14 and TRBJ2-6; D is perhaps TRBD1 (5 bases). Germline V lookup: CDR1 SGHDN, CDR2 FVKESK. V was shortened by 5 bases and J by 1 base, with 9 bases between the two germline ends. The CDR3 is made up of 15 amino acids.

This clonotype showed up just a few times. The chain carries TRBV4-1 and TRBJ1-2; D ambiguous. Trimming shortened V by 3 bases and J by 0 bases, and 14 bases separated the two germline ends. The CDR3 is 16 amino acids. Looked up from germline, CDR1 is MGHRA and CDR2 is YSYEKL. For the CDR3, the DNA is TGCGCCAGCAGCCATGAGAGTTACGGAGCTAACTATGGCTACACCTTC. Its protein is CASSHESYGANYGYTF.

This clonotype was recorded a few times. CDR3 sequence: CASSVARDSNEQYF. CDR3 sequence (DNA): TGTGCCAGCAGCGTAGCTAGGGACAGCAACGAGCAGTACTTC. The chain recombines TRBV9 with TRBJ2-4; TRBD1 matches 7 bases. The J call may be mistaken, given a closer DNA end match to TRBJ2-7. The V gene's germline CDR1 is SGDLS and CDR2 YYNGEE. CDR3 length: 14 amino acids.

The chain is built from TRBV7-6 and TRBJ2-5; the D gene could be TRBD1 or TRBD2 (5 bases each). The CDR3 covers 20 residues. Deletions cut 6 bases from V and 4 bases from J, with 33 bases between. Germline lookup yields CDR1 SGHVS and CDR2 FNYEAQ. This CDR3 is CASSPNPLGPSVGGPETQYF. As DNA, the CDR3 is TGTGCCAGCAGTCCTAACCCCCTGGGTCCCTCTGTTGGGGGTCCAGAGACCCAGTACTTC.